The entry below describes one T cell receptor (beta chain). Sequencing was performed with immunoSEQ multiplex PCR; in TCRdb, only in-frame clones are kept and a portion is missing. Among about 100,000 clones, 65% to 90% were seen once, and the ten largest hold 2% to 3%. In assigning cohorts, the study relied on participant-reported clinical history. The data are from a study of blood T cell repertoires in COVID-19. For the study at large: COVID-19 samples, acute and convalescent, were from the United States, Italy and Spain. The analysed material was cDNA or gDNA that came from T cells, B-cell-depleted T cells, or PBMCs.

There are 14 residues in the CDR3. Trimming shortened V by 7 bases and J by 0 bases, and 10 bases separated the two germline ends. In germline, CDR1 is LNHDA, CDR2 SQIVND (reference sequence). The chain recombines TRBV19 with TRBJ1-5; D gene unclear. The source is a woman aged 50 to 60 who had recovered from COVID-19. Source material: PBMCs or T cells enriched from blood (not recorded which). CDR3 bases: TGTGCCAGTAATGGAGGGTTTAGCAATCAGCCCCAGCATTTT. It specifies CASNGGFSNQPQHF.